This T cell receptor beta chain was observed in a study of human T cells and chemical hapten exposure. Study in general: Diphenylcyclopropenone was applied weekly to patients' scalps across the roughly 23-week study. The patients, most of them female, presented with alopecia areata, totalis or universalis. There were per-sample TCR yield variations, arising mainly from small pooled library volume differences.

As to time point: pre-sensitization, week 0. Described treatment: therapeutic diphenylcyclopropenone sensitization with weekly scalp DPC. There are many counts of this clonotype. Single cDNA molecules in the library carried unique molecular identifiers attached during preparation. MiXCR was run by TCRdb on the RACE reads, yielding one entry per CDR3 protein. The profile shows around 350,000 distinct CDR3 sequences, approximately 5.8% of them singletons. Germline trimming cut 0 bases from V and 7 bases from J; bases unmatched to any gene: 12. Germline V gives CDR1 SGHDN, CDR2 FVKESK. The CDR3 has 17 residues.

This chain links TRBV14 with TRBJ1-3; 7 nucleotides align to TRBD1. Sequencing used whole blood, obtained in connection with sensitization to the hapten diphenylcyclopropenone (DPC). This TCR was sampled from a woman between 18 and 29 years old with alopecia areata. Some clones in this sample may be carry-over from other donors' samples. CDR3 DNA: TGTGCCAGCAGCCAAGACGAGTCGACAGGGTTCCTTAACACCATATATTTT. Its protein product is CASSQDESTGFLNTIYF.